The clone carrying this TCR beta chain was seen just once. The antigen is undetermined. The sample is drawn from a study of T cell responses to AZD1222 COVID-19 vaccine. Regarding the study as a whole: At 160-218 and 743-854, vaccine-associated CD4 TCRs were dominant, and they spanned spike. Donors were largely white British and mainly female; clonal diversity was possibly underestimated. It was only six AZD1222 recipients who were seropositive at baseline. There were repertoire samples only from the period after the peak T cell response.

The protocol was immunoSEQ multiplex PCR, while the TCRdb copy is restricted to in-frame clones and leaves out a portion. Of under 80,000 clones listed, about four fifths are singletons. V was shortened by 4 bases and J by 12 bases, with 10 bases between the two germline ends. Germline CDR1 is SGHVS and CDR2 is FQNEAQ. This CDR3 is built from 12 residues. The TCR sequence derives from an adult in good health. The rearrangement joins TRBV7-8 to TRBJ1-6; weak D call: TRBD1 (6 bases). The source was peripheral blood, collected on day 0 of MenACWY control vaccination. The DNA of the CDR3 is TGTGCCAGCAGCTCGCAAGGGGGACCCCTCCACTTT. Translation: CASSSQGGPLHF.